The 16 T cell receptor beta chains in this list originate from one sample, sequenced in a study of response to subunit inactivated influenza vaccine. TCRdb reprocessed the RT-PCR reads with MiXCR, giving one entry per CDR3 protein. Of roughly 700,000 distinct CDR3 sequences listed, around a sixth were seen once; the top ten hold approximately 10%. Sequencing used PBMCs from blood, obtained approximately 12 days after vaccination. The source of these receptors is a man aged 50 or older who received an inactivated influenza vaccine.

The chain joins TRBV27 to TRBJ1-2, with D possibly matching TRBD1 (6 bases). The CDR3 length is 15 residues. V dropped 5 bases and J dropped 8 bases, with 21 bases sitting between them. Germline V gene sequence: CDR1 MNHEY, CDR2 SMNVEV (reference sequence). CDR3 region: CASSPGGTSRRGYTF. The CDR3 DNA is TGTGCCAGCAGTCCGGGCGGGACATCACGGAGGGGCTACACCTTC.

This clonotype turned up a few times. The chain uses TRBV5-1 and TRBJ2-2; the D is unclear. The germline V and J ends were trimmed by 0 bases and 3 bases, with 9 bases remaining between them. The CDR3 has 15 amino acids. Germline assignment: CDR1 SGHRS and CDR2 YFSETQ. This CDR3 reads CASSLANGDTGELFF. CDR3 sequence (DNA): TGCGCCAGCAGCTTGGCCAACGGAGACACCGGGGAGCTGTTTTTT.

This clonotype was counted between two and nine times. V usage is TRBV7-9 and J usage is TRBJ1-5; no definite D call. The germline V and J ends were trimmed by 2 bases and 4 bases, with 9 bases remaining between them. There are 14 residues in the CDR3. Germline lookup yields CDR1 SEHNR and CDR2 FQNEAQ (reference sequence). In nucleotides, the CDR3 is TGTGCCAGCAGCTTACCGGGTTCTAATCAGCCCCAGCATTTT. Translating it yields CASSLPGSNQPQHF.

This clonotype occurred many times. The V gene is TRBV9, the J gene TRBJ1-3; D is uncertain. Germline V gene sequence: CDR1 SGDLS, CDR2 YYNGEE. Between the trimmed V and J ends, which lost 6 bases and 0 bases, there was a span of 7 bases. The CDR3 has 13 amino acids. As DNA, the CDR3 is TGTGCCAGCATATACAACTCTGGAAACACCATATATTTT. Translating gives CASIYNSGNTIYF.

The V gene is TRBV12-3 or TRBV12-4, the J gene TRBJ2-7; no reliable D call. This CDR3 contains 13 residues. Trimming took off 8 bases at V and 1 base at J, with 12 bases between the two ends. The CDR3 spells CASCGSDSYEQYF. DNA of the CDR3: TGTGCCAGCTGTGGGTCGGATTCCTACGAGCAGTACTTC.

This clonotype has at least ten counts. The CDR3 loop is CASIEQGRISYEQYF. CDR3 DNA: TGTGCCAGCATCGAACAGGGGAGAATCTCCTACGAGCAGTACTTC. The chain is built from TRBV2 and TRBJ2-7; 7 bases align to TRBD1. The CDR3 length is 15 residues. V was pared by 7 bases and J by 0 bases, with 9 bases of the junction left unmatched. Germline V gives CDR1 SNHLY, CDR2 FYNNEI.

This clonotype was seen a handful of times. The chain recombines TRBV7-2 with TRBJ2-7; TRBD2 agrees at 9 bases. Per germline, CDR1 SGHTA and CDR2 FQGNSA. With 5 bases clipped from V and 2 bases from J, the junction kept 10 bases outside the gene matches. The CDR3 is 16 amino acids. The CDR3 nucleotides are TGTGCCAGCAGCACCGACGCGGCGGGAGGGCCCTACGAGCAGTACTTC. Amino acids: CASSTDAAGGPYEQYF. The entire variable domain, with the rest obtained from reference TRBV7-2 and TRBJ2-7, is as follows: GAGVSQSPSNKVTEKGKDVELRCDPISGHTALYWYRQSLGQGLEFLIYFQGNSAPDKSGLPSDRFSAERTGGSVSTLTIQRTQQEDSAVYLCASSTDAAGGPYEQYFGPGTRLTVT.

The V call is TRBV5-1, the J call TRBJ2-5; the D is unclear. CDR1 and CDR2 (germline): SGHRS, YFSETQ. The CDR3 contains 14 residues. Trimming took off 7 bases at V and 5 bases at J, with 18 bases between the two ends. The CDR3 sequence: CASCPRGGSETQYF. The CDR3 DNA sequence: TGCGCCAGCTGCCCTCGAGGCGGATCGGAGACCCAGTACTTC.

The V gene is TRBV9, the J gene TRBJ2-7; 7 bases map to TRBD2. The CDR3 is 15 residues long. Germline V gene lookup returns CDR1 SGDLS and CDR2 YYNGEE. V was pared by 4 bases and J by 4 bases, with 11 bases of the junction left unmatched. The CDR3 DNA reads TGTGCCAGCAGCCCCGTAGCCGGGACTACATACGAGCAGTACTTC. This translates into CASSPVAGTTYEQYF.

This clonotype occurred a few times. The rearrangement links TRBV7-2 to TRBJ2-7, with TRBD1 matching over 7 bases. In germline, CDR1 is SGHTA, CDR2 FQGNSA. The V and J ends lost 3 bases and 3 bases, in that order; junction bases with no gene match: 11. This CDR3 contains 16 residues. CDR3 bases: TGTGCCAGCAGCTTTAGTCGAGGGACAGCAAACTACGAGCAGTACTTC. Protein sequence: CASSFSRGTANYEQYF.

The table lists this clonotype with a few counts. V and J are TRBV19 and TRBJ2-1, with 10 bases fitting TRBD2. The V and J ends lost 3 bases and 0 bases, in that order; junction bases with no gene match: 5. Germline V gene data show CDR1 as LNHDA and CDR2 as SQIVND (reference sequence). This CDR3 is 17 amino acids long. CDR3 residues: CASSITTSGTSYNEQFF. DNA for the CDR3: TGTGCCAGTAGTATTACTACTAGCGGGACCTCCTACAATGAGCAGTTCTTC.

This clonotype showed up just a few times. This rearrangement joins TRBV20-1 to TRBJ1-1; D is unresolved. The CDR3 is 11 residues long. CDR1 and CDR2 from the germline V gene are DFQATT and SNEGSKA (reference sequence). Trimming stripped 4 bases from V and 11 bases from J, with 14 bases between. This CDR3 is CSATEGLNAFF. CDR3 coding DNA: TGCAGTGCTACCGAGGGTTTAAATGCTTTCTTT.

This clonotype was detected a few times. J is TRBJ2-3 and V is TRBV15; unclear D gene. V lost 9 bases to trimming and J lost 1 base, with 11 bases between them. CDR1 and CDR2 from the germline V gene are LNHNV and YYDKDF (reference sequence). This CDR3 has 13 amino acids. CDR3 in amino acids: CATKAFRTDTQYF. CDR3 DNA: TGTGCCACGAAGGCTTTTCGCACAGATACGCAGTATTTT.

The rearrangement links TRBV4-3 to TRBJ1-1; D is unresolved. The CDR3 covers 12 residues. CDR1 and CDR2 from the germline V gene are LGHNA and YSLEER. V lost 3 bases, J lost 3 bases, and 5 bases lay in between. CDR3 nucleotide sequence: TGCGCCAGCAGCCATCAGGACACTGAAGCTTTCTTT. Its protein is CASSHQDTEAFF.

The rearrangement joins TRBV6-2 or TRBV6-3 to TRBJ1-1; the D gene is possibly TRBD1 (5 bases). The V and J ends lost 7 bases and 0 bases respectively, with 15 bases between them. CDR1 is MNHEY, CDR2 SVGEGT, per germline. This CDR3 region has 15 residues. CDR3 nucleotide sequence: TGTGCCAGCAATTCTGCCGGGACTTTGAACACTGAAGCTTTCTTT. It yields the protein CASNSAGTLNTEAFF.

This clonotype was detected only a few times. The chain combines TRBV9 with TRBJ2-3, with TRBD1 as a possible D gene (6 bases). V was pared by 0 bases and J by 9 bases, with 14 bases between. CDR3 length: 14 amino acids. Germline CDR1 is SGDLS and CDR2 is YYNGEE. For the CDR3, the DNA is TGTGCCAGCAGCGTAGAGATAGGGGGAGAAACGCAGTATTTT. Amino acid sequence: CASSVEIGGETQYF. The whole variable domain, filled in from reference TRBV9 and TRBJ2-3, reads DSGVTQTPKHLITATGQRVTLRCSPRSGDLSVYWYQQSLDQGLQFLIQYYNGEERAKGNILERFSAQQFPDLHSELNLSSLELGDSALYFCASSVEIGGETQYFGPGTRLTVL.